The clone carrying this T cell receptor (beta chain) was recorded at least ten times. Its antigen is as yet unknown. These data belong to a study of T cell repertoires in cytomegalovirus infection. Study summary: Through public TCR beta signatures, both CMV infection and matching HLA type were indicated.

TCRdb redid the calling of the reads with MiXCR, one entry per CDR3 protein. The data contain about 400,000 distinct CDR3 sequences, about a sixth of them seen just once; the ten biggest clones take up 8.7%. General study points: Carriage of CMV together with the relevant HLA was identifiable through cumulative public TCR beta family frequency. What dominated the ex vivo response were HLA-C-restricted CMV-specific TCR beta clonotypes.

Germline V gene sequence: CDR1 SGHTA, CDR2 FQGNSA. V dropped 4 bases and J dropped 7 bases, with 14 bases sitting between them. The CDR3 length is 14 residues. The sample taken for sequencing was PBMCs. The genes are TRBV7-2 and TRBJ1-5; D gene ambiguous. The receptor comes from a human donor in good health (CMV status not recorded). Some clones in this sample may be carry-over from other donors' samples. CDR3 coding DNA: TGTGCCAGCAGCTACACCCCCTCAGTACAGCCCCAGCATTTT. Its translation: CASSYTPSVQPQHF.